This TCR beta chain was identified during a study of blood T cell repertoires in COVID-19. Study background: Nucleic acid was either cDNA or gDNA, and it came from T cells, B-cell-depleted T cells, or PBMCs.

Trimming stripped 9 bases from V and 1 base from J, with 12 bases between. The CDR3 sequence is 13 residues long. Germline V lookup: CDR1 LNHDA, CDR2 SQIVND (reference sequence). Sequencing was performed with immunoSEQ multiplex PCR; in TCRdb, only in-frame clones are kept and a portion is missing. The sample consists of 150,000 to 200,000 clones, over 70% of them appearing once. What was sequenced was PBMCs or T cells enriched from blood (not recorded which). The source of this sequence is a man aged 45 to 65 who had recovered from COVID-19. V usage is TRBV19 and J usage is TRBJ1-1; TRBD1 is a possible D gene (5 bases). In nucleotides, the CDR3 is TGTGCCAGCTCAGGGATGCGGAACACTGAAGCTTTCTTT. As protein: CASSGMRNTEAFF.